One sample yielded the 12 T cell receptor beta chains listed below, sequenced in a study of glioma-infiltrating T cells. Amplification of TCR alpha and beta CDR3 regions from RNA used iRepertoire nested multiplex PCR. From the multiplex PCR reads, TCRdb called clonotypes with MiXCR, one entry per CDR3 protein. The profile covers about 180,000 distinct CDR3 sequences, with under 55% appearing a single time and under 6.5% taken by the ten largest. The sequenced sample consisted of glioma tissue, nonneoplastic brain tissue, or PBMCs (not recorded which). The receptors stem from a human donor with low-grade glioma or glioblastoma, undergoing nonglioma brain surgery, or in good health (not recorded which).

The chain combines TRBV9 with TRBJ2-1; TRBD2 matches at 13 bases. With 1 base clipped from V and 6 bases from J, the junction kept 7 bases outside the gene matches. CDR1 and CDR2 (germline): SGDLS, YYNGEE. There are 17 residues in the CDR3. CDR3 DNA: TGTGCCAGCAGCGTACCCCCCAGACTAGCGGGAGGCAATGAGCAGTTCTTC. It is translated as CASSVPPRLAGGNEQFF.

This clonotype has only a few counts. With a much larger clone just one base away, this may be a read error. The rearrangement links TRBV6-5 to TRBJ1-1; D gene ambiguous. The CDR3 length is 11 residues. The V gene's germline CDR1 is MNHEY and CDR2 SVGAGI. The CDR3 loop is CASSYRTEDFF. The CDR3 DNA is TGTGCCAGCAGTTACAGGACTGAAGATTTCTTT.

In this sample, this clonotype turned up once. A read error may be the cause here, since a much bigger clone is one base away. This sequence joins TRBV20-1 and TRBJ2-5; 8 bases match TRBD2. Germline lookup yields CDR1 DFQATT and CDR2 SNEGSKA (reference sequence). CDR3 length: 13 amino acids. For the CDR3, the DNA is TGCAGTGCTCCGGGACTAGGGGGAGAGAGCCAGTACTTC. Amino acid sequence: CSAPGLGGESQYF.

This clonotype was observed many times. The chain links TRBV19 to TRBJ1-4; tentatively, D is TRBD1 (5 bases). Germline CDR1 and CDR2: LNHDA and SQIVND (reference sequence). The CDR3 totals 14 residues. Deletions cut 4 bases from V and 8 bases from J, with 14 bases between. The CDR3 spells CASSTSGREEKLFF. CDR3 DNA: TGTGCCAGTAGTACCTCGGGACGCGAGGAAAAACTGTTTTTT.

V is TRBV3-1 and J is TRBJ2-7; no definite D call. The CDR3 spans 14 residues. Trimming removed 0 bases from V and 3 bases from J, with 9 bases in between. CDR1 and CDR2 (germline): LGHDT, YNNKEL (reference sequence). The CDR3 loop reads CASSQDRPVYEQYF. DNA of the CDR3: TGTGCCAGCAGCCAAGATAGGCCAGTCTACGAGCAGTACTTC.

The chain joins TRBV28 to TRBJ2-1; the D gene is possibly TRBD2 (5 bases). Trimming took off 2 bases at V and 9 bases at J, with 17 bases between the two ends. CDR1 MDHEN and CDR2 SYDVKM come from the germline V gene. The CDR3 is 15 amino acids. The CDR3 region is CASSLALEEAVEQFF. CDR3 in DNA: TGTGCCAGCAGTTTAGCTCTAGAGGAAGCGGTTGAGCAGTTCTTC.

About this clonotype itself: This may be a read error, as it is one base from a much larger clone. The chain couples TRBV7-8 to TRBJ2-3; TRBD1 matches 7 bases. Germline lookup yields CDR1 SGHVS and CDR2 FQNEAQ. CDR3 length equals 15 residues. Trimming cost V 5 bases and J 4 bases; bases outside gene matches: 9. CDR3 region: CASSPQGVVADTQYF. In DNA, the CDR3 is TGTGCCAGCAGCCCCCAGGGGGTAGTGGCAGATACGCAGTATTTT.

This clonotype has a count of ten or more. At one end the junction does not follow the germline gene, possibly because of a read error. CDR3 in amino acids: CASRAARAVLDTQYF. The CDR3 DNA sequence: TGCGCCAGCAGGGCCGCCAGGGCGGTTTTGGATACGCAGTATTTT. This sequence joins TRBV6-1 and TRBJ2-3; perhaps TRBD1 as D (5 bases). CDR1 and CDR2 from the germline V gene are MNHNS and SASEGT. There are 15 residues in the CDR3.

The chain uses TRBV3-1 and TRBJ2-7; D gene uncertain. The CDR3 consists of 14 residues. The V gene's germline CDR1 is LGHDT and CDR2 YNNKEL (reference sequence). Trimming pared 1 base from V and 7 bases from J, leaving 14 bases between. The CDR3 DNA reads as TGTGCCAGCAGCCAAGCCCAGGTTATACATGAGCAGTACTTC. Protein: CASSQAQVIHEQYF.

This clonotype was observed a few times. The chain combines TRBV2 with TRBJ2-1; the D is unclear. Germline V lookup: CDR1 SNHLY, CDR2 FYNNEI. This CDR3 spans 15 amino acids. The V end lost 1 base, the J end lost 8 bases, and 15 bases lay between the germline ends. The CDR3 DNA reads as TGTGCCAGCAGTGAAGTATCCTGGGGTGGAGATGAGCAGTTCTTC. Translating it yields CASSEVSWGGDEQFF. The full variable domain, completed using reference TRBV2 and TRBJ2-1, is EPEVTQTPSHQVTQMGQEVILRCVPISNHLYFYWYRQILGQKVEFLVSFYNNEISEKSEIFDDQFSVERPDGSNFTLKIRSTKLEDSAMYFCASSEVSWGGDEQFFGPGTRLTVL.

This clonotype was detected ten times or more. The rearrangement links TRBV20-1 to TRBJ2-1; the match to TRBD2 covers 11 bases. The CDR3 has 16 amino acids. V was pared by 6 bases and J by 0 bases, with 7 bases of the junction left unmatched. CDR1 is DFQATT and CDR2 is SNEGSKA in the germline V gene (reference sequence). The CDR3 sequence: CSAGLAATYSYNEQFF. CDR3 coding DNA: TGCAGTGCGGGACTAGCGGCCACATACTCCTACAATGAGCAGTTCTTC.

Remarks on this clonotype: A junction boundary mismatches the germline segment, possibly from a read error. The gene calls are TRBV6-1 and TRBJ1-5; D may be TRBD1 (5 bases). The CDR3 has 16 residues. Germline values: CDR1 MNHNS, CDR2 SASEGT. The CDR3 loop reads CASSEGREFSNQPKHF. The CDR3 DNA sequence: TGTGCCAGCAGTGAGGGCAGGGAGTTTAGCAATCAGCCCAAGCATTTT.